The sequence of this T cell receptor (beta chain) was determined in a study of T cells after yellow fever vaccination. Study context: Preparation of the low-cell-number fractions used SMART-Seq v4 Ultra Low Input.

Findings and caveats of the study: Bulk-population clonotypes that are abundant could appear as contaminants in FACS-sorted repertoires.

This clonotype was counted only a few times. Its antigen is still unknown. A 5'RACE template-switching step, the method used to make TCR cDNA, added a universal primer site and UMIs. From the 5' RACE reads, TCRdb called clonotypes with MiXCR, one entry per CDR3 protein. The table shows hundreds of thousands of distinct CDR3 sequences, with 15% to 20% occurring only once. V was cut by 0 bases and J by 9 bases, with 23 bases left in between. The CDR3 totals 17 residues. CDR1 and CDR2 from the germline V gene are DFQATT and SNEGSKA (reference sequence). The source is a man between 18 and 29 years old who received the YFV17D yellow fever vaccine. The J gene is TRBJ2-2, the V gene TRBV20-1; D remains unclear. The sample consisted of PBMCs, taken before the yellow fever booster vaccination. CDR3 protein: CSARDSRPRQVRRELFF. The CDR3 coding sequence is TGCAGTGCTAGAGATTCTCGCCCGCGGCAAGTCCGTAGGGAGCTGTTTTTT.